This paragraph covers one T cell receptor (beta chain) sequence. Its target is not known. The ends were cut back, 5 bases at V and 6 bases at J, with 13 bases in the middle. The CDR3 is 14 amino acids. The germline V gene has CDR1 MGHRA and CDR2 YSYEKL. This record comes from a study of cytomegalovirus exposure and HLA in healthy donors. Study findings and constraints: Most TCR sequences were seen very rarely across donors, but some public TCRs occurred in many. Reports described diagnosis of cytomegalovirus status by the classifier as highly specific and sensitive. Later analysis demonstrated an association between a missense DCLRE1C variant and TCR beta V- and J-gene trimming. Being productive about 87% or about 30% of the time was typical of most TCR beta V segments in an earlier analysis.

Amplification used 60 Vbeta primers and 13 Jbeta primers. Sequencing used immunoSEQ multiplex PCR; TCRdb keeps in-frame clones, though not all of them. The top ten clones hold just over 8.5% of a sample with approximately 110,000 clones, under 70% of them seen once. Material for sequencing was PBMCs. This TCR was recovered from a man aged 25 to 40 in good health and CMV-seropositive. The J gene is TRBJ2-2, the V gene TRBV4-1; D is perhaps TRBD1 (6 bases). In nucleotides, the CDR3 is TGCGCCAGCAGCTACGCAGGGGAAGCCGGGGAGCTGTTTTTT. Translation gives CASSYAGEAGELFF.